Listed here is a single T cell receptor (beta chain). Its antigen is currently unknown. At one end the junction does not follow the germline gene, possibly because of a read error. The germline V gene has CDR1 LGHDT and CDR2 YNNKEL (reference sequence). This CDR3 has 10 residues. With random hexamers, reverse transcription was performed on about 0.5 to 1 ug of RNA. TCRdb recomputed calls from the immunoSEQ multiplex PCR reads with MiXCR, one row per CDR3 protein. The repertoire holds approximately 210,000 distinct CDR3 sequences, with about 94% as singletons. This specimen belongs to a study of CD8 T cells in Susac syndrome. The overall study: Sequencing included Susac syndrome patients, about 6 of them with active disease and roughly eight in remission.

General study results and limits: The number of individuals included in the study's TCR sequencing and HLA analysis was acknowledged as relatively small.

The authors sequenced TCR beta from blood CD8+ and CD4+ T cells. The chain joins TRBV3-1 to TRBJ1-2, with unresolved D. This receptor was identified in a human donor with Susac syndrome. Source material: CD4+ T cells from PBMCs. CDR3 residues: CASSRGLLSF. The DNA of the CDR3 is TGTGCCAGCAGCCGAGGCCTCCTCTCCTTC.